This T cell receptor beta chain comes out of a study of blood T cells in healthy people across ages. Primers used in a second PCR of about 6 to 11 cycles were a sample-barcoded 5' primer and a J-beta primer mix. All samples yielded 2.5 million or more CDR3-containing paired-end reads. TCRdb passed the 5' RACE reads through MiXCR, listing each CDR3 protein once. Among 650,000 to 800,000 distinct CDR3 sequences listed, under 45% were seen once. Note on this clonotype: Its antigen remains unidentified.

The CDR3 is 23 amino acids. Germline CDR1 and CDR2: MDHEN and SYDVKM. The V and J ends lost 3 bases and 0 bases, in that order; junction bases with no gene match: 22. Study-wide results and caveats: Because sorting was not performed, PBMCs prevented conclusive naive versus antigen-experienced comparison. Long-lived donors exceeded aged donors in naive CD4+ cells and diversity.

Isolation yielded PBMCs, at least 7 million per sample, in every case. This TCR came from a man in his 60s in good health. This rearrangement joins TRBV28 to TRBJ2-6; the match to TRBD1 covers 8 bases. The sample was blood. CDR3 DNA sequence: TGTGCCAGCAGTTTCATCCTACCCTACCCGGGACAGGCCTTTTCCTCTGGGGCCAACGTCCTGACTTTC. Translated: CASSFILPYPGQAFSSGANVLTF.